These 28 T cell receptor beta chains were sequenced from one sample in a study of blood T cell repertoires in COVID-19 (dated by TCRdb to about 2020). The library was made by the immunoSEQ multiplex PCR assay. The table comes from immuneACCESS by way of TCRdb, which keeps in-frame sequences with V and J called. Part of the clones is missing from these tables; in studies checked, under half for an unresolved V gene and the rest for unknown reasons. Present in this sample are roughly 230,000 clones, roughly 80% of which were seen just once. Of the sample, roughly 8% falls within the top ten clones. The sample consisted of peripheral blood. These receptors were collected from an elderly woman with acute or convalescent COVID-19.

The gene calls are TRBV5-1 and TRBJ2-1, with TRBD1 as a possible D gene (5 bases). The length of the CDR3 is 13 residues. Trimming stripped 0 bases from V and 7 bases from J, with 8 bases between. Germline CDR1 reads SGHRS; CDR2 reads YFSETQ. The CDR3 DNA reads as TGCGCCAGCAGCTTGGGACCAGGGAATGAGCAGTTCTTC. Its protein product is CASSLGPGNEQFF.

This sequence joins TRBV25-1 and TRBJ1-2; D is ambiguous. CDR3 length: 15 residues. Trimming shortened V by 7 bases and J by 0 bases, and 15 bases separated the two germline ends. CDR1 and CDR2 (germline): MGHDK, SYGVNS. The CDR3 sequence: CASTRGGSPNYGYTF. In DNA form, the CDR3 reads TGTGCCAGCACCCGGGGAGGTTCCCCTAACTATGGCTACACCTTC.

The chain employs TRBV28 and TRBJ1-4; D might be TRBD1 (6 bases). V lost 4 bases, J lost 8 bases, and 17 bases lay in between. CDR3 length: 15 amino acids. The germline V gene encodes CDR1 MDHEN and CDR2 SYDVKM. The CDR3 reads CASSSPGGLGEKLFF. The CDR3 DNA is TGTGCCAGCAGTTCCCCGGGGGGGCTAGGGGAAAAACTGTTTTTT.

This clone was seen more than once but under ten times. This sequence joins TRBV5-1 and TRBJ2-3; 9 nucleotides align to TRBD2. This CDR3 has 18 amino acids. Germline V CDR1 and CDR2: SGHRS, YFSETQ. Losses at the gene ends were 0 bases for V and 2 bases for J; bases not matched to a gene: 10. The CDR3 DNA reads TGCGCCAGCAGCTTGGGGCTAGCGGGATGGGCCCCCACAGATACGCAGTATTTT. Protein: CASSLGLAGWAPTDTQYF.

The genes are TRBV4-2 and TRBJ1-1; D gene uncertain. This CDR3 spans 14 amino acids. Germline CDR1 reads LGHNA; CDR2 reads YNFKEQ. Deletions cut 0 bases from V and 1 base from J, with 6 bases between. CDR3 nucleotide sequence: TGTGCCAGCAGCCAAGATCCAGAGAACACTGAAGCTTTCTTT. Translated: CASSQDPENTEAFF.

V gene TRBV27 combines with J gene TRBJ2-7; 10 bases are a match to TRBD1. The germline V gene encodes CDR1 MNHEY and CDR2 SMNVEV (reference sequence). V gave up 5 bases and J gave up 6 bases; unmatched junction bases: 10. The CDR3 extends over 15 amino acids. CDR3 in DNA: TGTGCCAGCAGTACGCAGGACAGGGGGGGAGGCGAGCAGTACTTC. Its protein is CASSTQDRGGGEQYF.

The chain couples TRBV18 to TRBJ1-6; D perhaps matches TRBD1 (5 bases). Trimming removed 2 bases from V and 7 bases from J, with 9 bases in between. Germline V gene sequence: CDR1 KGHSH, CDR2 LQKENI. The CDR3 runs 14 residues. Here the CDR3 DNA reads TGTGCCAGCTCACCAGGGACTCGAAATTCACCCCTCCACTTT. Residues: CASSPGTRNSPLHF.

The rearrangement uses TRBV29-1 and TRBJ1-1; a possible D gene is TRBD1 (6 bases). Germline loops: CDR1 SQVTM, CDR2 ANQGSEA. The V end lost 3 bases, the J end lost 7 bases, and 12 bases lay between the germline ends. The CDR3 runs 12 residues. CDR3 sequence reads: CSVEENRDEAFF. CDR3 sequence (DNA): TGCAGCGTTGAGGAGAACAGGGATGAAGCTTTCTTT.

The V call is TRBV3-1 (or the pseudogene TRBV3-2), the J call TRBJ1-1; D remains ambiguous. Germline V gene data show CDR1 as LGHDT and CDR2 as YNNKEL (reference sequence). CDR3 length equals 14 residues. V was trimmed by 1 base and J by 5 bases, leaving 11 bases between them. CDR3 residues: CASSQGTVWTEAFF. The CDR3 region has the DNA TGTGCCAGCAGCCAAGGAACGGTGTGGACTGAAGCTTTCTTT.

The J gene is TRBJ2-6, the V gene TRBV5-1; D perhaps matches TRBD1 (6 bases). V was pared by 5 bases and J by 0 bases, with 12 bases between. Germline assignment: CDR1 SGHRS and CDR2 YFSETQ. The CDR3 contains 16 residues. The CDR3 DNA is TGCGCCAGCAGACGGGACATCCTCTCTGGGGCCAACGTCCTGACTTTC. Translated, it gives CASRRDILSGANVLTF.

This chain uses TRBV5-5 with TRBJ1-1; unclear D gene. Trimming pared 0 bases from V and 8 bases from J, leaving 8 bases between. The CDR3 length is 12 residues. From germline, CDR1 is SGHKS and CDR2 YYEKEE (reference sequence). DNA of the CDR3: TGTGCCAGCAGCTTGGTACTGATCGAAGCTTTCTTT. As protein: CASSLVLIEAFF.

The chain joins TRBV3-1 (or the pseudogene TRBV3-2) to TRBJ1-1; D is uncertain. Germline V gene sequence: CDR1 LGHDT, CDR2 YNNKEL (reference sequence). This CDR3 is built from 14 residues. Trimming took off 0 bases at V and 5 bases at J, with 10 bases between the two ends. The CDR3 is CASSQDRGWTEAFF. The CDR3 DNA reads TGTGCCAGCAGCCAAGATCGGGGATGGACTGAAGCTTTCTTT.

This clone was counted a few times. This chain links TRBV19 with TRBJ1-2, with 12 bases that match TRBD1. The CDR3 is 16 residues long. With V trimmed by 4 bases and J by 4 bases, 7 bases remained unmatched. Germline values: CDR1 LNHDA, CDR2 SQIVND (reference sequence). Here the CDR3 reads CASSNRDRGQGYGYTF. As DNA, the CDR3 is TGTGCCAGTAGTAATCGGGACAGGGGGCAGGGCTATGGCTACACCTTC. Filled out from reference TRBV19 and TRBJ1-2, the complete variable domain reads DGGITQSPKYLFRKEGQNVTLSCEQNLNHDAMYWYRQDPGQGLRLIYYSQIVNDFQKGDIAEGYSVSREKKESFPLTVTSAQKNPTAFYLCASSNRDRGQGYGYTFGSGTRLTVV.

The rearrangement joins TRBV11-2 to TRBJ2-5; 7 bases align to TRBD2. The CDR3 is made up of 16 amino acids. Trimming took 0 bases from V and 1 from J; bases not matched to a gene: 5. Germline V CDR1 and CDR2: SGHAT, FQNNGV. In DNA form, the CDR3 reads TGTGCCAGCAGCTTAGATCCGGCGGGGGTCCAAGAGACCCAGTACTTC. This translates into CASSLDPAGVQETQYF.

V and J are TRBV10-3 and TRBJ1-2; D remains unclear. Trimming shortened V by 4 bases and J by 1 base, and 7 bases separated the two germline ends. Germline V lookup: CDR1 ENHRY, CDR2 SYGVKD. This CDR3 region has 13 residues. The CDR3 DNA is TGTGCCATCAGTGCCGCGGGTAACTATGGCTACACCTTC. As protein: CAISAAGNYGYTF.

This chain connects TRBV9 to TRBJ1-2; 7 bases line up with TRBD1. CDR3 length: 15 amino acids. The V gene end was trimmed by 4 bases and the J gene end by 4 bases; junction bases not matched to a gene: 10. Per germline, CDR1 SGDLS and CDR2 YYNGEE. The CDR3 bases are TGTGCCAGCAGCCCCACAGGGGCCGGGAGCTATGGCTACACCTTC. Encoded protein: CASSPTGAGSYGYTF. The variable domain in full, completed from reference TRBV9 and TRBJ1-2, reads DSGVTQTPKHLITATGQRVTLRCSPRSGDLSVYWYQQSLDQGLQFLIQYYNGEERAKGNILERFSAQQFPDLHSELNLSSLELGDSALYFCASSPTGAGSYGYTFGSGTRLTVV.

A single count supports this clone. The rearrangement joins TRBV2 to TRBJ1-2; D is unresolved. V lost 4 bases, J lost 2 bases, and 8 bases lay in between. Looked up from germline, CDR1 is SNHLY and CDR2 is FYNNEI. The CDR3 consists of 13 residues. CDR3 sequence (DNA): TGTGCCAGCAGTGTTGGAGGGAACTATGGCTACACCTTC. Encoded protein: CASSVGGNYGYTF.

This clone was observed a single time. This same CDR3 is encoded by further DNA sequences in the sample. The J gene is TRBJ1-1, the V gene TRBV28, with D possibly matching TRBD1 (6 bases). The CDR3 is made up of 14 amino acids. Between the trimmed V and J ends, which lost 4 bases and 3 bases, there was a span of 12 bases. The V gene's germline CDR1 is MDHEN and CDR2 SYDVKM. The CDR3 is CASSSTGLDTEAFF. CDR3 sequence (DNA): TGTGCCAGCAGTTCCACAGGGTTGGACACTGAAGCTTTCTTT.

The chain's CDR3 is CAAAPSRGGEAFF. CDR3 in DNA: TGTGCCGCCGCTCCCTCAAGGGGGGGTGAAGCTTTCTTT. The chain combines TRBV27 with TRBJ1-1; perhaps TRBD1 as D (6 bases). Germline V gene sequence: CDR1 MNHEY, CDR2 SMNVEV (reference sequence). There are 13 residues in the CDR3. V lost 11 bases to trimming and J lost 7 bases, with 20 bases between them.

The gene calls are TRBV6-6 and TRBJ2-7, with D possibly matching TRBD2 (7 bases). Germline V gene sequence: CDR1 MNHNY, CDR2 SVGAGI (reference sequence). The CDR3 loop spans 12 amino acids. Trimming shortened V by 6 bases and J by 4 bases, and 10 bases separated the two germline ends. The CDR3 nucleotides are TGTGCCAGCAGGGGAGGGGGGTACGAGCAGTACTTC. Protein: CASRGGGYEQYF.

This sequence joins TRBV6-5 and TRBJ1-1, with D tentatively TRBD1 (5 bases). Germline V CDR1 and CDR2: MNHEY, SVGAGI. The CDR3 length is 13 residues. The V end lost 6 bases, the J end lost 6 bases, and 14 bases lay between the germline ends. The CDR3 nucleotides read TGTGCCAGCAGCCGGAGGGGAGGCGCTGAAGCTTTCTTT. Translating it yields CASSRRGGAEAFF.

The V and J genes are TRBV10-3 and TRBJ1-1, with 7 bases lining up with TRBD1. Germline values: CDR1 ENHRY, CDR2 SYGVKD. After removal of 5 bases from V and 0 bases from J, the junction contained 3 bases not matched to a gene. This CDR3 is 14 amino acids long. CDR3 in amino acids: CAISLTGVNTEAFF. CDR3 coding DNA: TGTGCCATCAGTCTAACAGGGGTGAACACTGAAGCTTTCTTT.

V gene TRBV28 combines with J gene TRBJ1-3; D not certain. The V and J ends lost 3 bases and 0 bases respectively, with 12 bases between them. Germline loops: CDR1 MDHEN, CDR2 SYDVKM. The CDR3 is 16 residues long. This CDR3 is CASSFVPLSSGNTIYF. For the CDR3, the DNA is TGTGCCAGCAGTTTCGTGCCCCTTAGCTCTGGAAACACCATATATTTT.

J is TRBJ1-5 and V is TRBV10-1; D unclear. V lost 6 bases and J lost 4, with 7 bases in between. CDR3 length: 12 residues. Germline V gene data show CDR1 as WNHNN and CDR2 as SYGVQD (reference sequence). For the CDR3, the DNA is TGCGCCAGCAGATCCAGAAATCAGCCCCAGCATTTT. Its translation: CASRSRNQPQHF.

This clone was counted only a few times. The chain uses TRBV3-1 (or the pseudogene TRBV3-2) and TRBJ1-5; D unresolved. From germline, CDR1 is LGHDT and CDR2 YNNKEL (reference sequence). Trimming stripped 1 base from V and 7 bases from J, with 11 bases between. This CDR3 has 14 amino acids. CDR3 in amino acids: CASSQALGGQPQHF. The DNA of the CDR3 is TGTGCCAGCAGCCAAGCCCTAGGTGGGCAGCCCCAGCATTTT.

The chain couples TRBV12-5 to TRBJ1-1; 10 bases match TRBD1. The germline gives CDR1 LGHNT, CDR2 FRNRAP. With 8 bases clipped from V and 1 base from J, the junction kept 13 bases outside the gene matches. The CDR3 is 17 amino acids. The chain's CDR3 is CASNPGTGVLTNTEAFF. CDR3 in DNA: TGTGCTAGTAACCCCGGGACAGGGGTTTTGACGAACACTGAAGCTTTCTTT. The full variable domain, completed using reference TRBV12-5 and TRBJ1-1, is DARVTQTPRHKVTEMGQEVTMRCQPILGHNTVFWYRQTMMQGLELLAYFRNRAPLDDSGMPKDRFSAEMPDATLATLKIQPSEPRDSAVYFCASNPGTGVLTNTEAFFGQGTRLTVV.

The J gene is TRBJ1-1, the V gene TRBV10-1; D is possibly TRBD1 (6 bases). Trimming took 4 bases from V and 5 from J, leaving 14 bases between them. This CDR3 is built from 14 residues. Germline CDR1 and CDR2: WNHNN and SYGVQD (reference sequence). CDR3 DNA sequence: TGCGCCAGCAGTGGCGGGGGGCTTACGACTGAAGCTTTCTTT. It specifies CASSGGGLTTEAFF.

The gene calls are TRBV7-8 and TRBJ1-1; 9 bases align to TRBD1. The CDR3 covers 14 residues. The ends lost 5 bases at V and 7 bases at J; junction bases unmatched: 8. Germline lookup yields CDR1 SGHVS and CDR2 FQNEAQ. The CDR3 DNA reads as TGTGCCAGCAGCCCTACAGGGGGCATCGATGAAGCTTTCTTT. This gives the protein CASSPTGGIDEAFF.